The T cell receptor beta chain described here comes from a study of blood T cells in healthy people across ages. Findings of the study overall: Researchers report that TCR beta diversity correlated strongly with naive T cell percentage.

This clonotype has ten or more counts. Its antigen is currently unknown. The germline V gene has CDR1 MNHEY and CDR2 SMNVEV (reference sequence). The CDR3 loop spans 17 amino acids. The V end lost 5 bases, the J end lost 4 bases, and 18 bases lay between the germline ends. For the second PCR, which ran for about 6 to 11 cycles, a sample-barcoded 5' primer and a J-beta primer mix were used. TCRdb re-called the 5' RACE reads with MiXCR, one entry per CDR3 protein. The sample lists approximately 690,000 distinct CDR3 sequences, around two fifths seen once, with 25% to 35% in the top ten. This TCR came from an elderly man in good health. V is TRBV27 and J is TRBJ2-6, with a weak D call TRBD1 (6 bases). Material for sequencing was blood. The CDR3, as DNA: TGTGCCAGCAGTCCACACCGAGGACAGTCGGGGGCCAACGTCCTGACTTTC. It is translated as CASSPHRGQSGANVLTF.